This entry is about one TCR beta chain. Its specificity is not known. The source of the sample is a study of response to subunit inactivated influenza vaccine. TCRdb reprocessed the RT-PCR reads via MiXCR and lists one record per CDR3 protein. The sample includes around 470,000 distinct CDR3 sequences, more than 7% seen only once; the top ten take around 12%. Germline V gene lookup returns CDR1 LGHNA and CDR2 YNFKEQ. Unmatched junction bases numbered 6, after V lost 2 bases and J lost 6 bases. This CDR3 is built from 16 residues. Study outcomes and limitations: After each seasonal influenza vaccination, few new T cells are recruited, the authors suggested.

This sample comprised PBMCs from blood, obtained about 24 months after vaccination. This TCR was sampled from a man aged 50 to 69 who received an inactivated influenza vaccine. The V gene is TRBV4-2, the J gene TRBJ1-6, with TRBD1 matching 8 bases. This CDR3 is CASSQRRGLLNSPLHF. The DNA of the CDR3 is TGTGCCAGCAGCCAACGCAGGGGGCTCCTTAATTCACCCCTCCACTTT.